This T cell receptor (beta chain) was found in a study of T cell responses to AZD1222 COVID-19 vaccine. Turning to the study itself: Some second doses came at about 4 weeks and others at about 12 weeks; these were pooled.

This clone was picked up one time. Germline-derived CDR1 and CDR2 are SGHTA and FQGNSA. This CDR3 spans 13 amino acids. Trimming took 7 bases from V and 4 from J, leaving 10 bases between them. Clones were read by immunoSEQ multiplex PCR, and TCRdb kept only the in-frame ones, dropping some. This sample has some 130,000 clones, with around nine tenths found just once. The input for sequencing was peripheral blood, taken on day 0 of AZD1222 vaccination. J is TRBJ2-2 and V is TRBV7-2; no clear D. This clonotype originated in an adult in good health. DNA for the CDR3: TGTGCCAGCAACAAAGTGGGCACCGGGGAGCTGTTTTTT. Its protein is CASNKVGTGELFF.